Here is one T cell receptor beta chain with its context. These data originate in a study of blood T cells in healthy people across ages. For the second PCR, which ran for 7 to 11 cycles, a sample-barcoded 5' primer and a J-beta primer mix were used. Tagging of each cDNA molecule was performed by a template-switch adaptor with 12 random nucleotides. A single record per CDR3 protein comes from TCRdb applying MiXCR to the 5' RACE reads. The sample holds about 930,000 distinct CDR3 sequences, under 35% seen once. The CDR3 contains 16 residues. Germline lookup yields CDR1 SGDLS and CDR2 YYNGEE. J lost 6 bases, V lost 5 bases, and 13 bases had no gene match. A further study also used this sample, focusing on T cells of mothers and their children. As that report states: Related mother-child pairs shared slightly more overlap than unrelated pairs, but the difference was non-significant.

Specimen: blood. The gene calls are TRBV9 and TRBJ2-3, with 9 bases identical to TRBD2. This TCR was recovered from a woman in her thirties or forties in good health. CDR3 protein: CASSQRGRGGPDTQYF. The CDR3 DNA reads TGTGCCAGCAGTCAGAGGGGGCGGGGGGGCCCCGATACGCAGTATTTT.